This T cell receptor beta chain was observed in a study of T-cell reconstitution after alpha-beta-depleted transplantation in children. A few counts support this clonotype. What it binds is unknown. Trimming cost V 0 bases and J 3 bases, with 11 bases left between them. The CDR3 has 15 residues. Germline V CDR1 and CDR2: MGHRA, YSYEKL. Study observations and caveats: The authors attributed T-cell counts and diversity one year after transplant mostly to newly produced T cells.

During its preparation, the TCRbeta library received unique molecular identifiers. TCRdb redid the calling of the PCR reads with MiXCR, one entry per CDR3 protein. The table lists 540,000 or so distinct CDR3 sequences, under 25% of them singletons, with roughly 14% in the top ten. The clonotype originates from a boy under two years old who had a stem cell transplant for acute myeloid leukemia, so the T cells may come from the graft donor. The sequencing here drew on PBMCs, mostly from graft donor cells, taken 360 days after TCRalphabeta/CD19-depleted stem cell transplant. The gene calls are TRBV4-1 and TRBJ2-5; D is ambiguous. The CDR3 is CASSQDESREETQYF. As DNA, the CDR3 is TGCGCCAGCAGCCAAGATGAGTCAAGAGAAGAGACCCAGTACTTC.